The rows below give T cell receptor beta chains drawn from one sample of a study of cytomegalovirus exposure and HLA in healthy donors. Measured with immunoSEQ multiplex PCR; TCRdb has only the in-frame clones, and not every one. The sample lists under 200,000 clones, about 80% occurring once. Material: PBMCs. The receptors derive from a man aged 50 to 60 in good health and CMV-seropositive. The CDR3 runs from the conserved cysteine through the conserved F or W.

J gene: TRBJ2-2
CDR3 length: 16
V gene: TRBV5-5
CDR3 protein: CASSSFQGTNTGELFF

J gene: TRBJ1-6
CDR3 length: 14
V gene: TRBV30
CDR3 protein: CAGGAREGFSPLHF

J gene: TRBJ2-5
CDR3 length: 15
V gene: TRBV28
CDR3 protein: CASSSRQGPWETQYF

J gene: TRBJ1-1
CDR3 length: 14
V gene: TRBV2
CDR3 protein: CASSWGQGNTEAFF

J gene: TRBJ1-1
CDR3 length: 14
V gene: TRBV5-1
CDR3 protein: CASSLGQGGDEAFF

J gene: TRBJ1-4
CDR3 length: 15
V gene: TRBV6-1
CDR3 protein: CASSSAGTAYEKLFF

J gene: TRBJ2-3
CDR3 length: 13
V gene: TRBV7-9
CDR3 protein: CAGNTDRSDTQYF

J gene: TRBJ2-3
CDR3 length: 19
V gene: TRBV7-6
CDR3 protein: CASSHPGTGDFGGTDTQYF

J gene: TRBJ2-7
CDR3 length: 14
V gene: TRBV29-1
CDR3 protein: CSVQGAQSSYEQYF

J gene: TRBJ1-1
CDR3 length: 15
V gene: TRBV5-8
CDR3 protein: CASSYQGFLNTEAFF

J gene: TRBJ1-2
CDR3 length: 14
V gene: TRBV4-1
CDR3 protein: CASSQVDRNYGYTF

J gene: TRBJ1-2
CDR3 length: 13
V gene: TRBV28
CDR3 protein: CASSLSDNYGYTF

J gene: TRBJ1-6
CDR3 length: 16
V gene: TRBV11-2
CDR3 protein: CASSRQGSSYNSPPHF

J gene: TRBJ1-2
CDR3 length: 14
V gene: TRBV10-3
CDR3 protein: CAISVGSPDYGYTF

J gene: TRBJ2-3
CDR3 length: 14
V gene: TRBV30
CDR3 protein: CAWSVQGGGDTQYF

J gene: TRBJ2-3
CDR3 length: 15
V gene: TRBV25-1
CDR3 protein: CASSELNSLTDTQYF

J gene: TRBJ2-2
CDR3 length: 16
V gene: TRBV11-2
CDR3 protein: CASSSRLAGNTGELFF

J gene: TRBJ2-5
CDR3 length: 16
V gene: TRBV5-1
CDR3 protein: CASSLRAGAIPETQYF

J gene: TRBJ2-7
CDR3 length: 13
V gene: TRBV9
CDR3 protein: CASSSRPEYEQYF

J gene: TRBJ2-3
CDR3 length: 14
V gene: TRBV10-2
CDR3 protein: CASKSERDTDTQYF

J gene: TRBJ2-1
CDR3 length: 11
V gene: TRBV20-1
CDR3 protein: CSARDQLAEFF

J gene: TRBJ1-2
CDR3 length: 18
V gene: TRBV4-2
CDR3 protein: CASSQDPSTGDRLAGYTF

J gene: TRBJ2-5
CDR3 length: 15
V gene: TRBV11-2
CDR3 protein: CASSTPTGGQETQYF

J gene: TRBJ1-3
CDR3 length: 16
V gene: TRBV19
CDR3 protein: CASKGGWERVRNTIYF

J gene: TRBJ2-2
CDR3 length: 14
V gene: TRBV5-1
CDR3 protein: CASSLTVDTGELFF

J gene: TRBJ2-2
CDR3 length: 14
V gene: TRBV7-2
CDR3 protein: CASSLGLAPGELFF

J gene: TRBJ1-3
CDR3 length: 15
V gene: TRBV6-1
CDR3 protein: CASSEGQGTGNTIYF

J gene: TRBJ1-2
CDR3 length: 16
V gene: TRBV7-8
CDR3 protein: CASSLGAGDPNYGYTF

J gene: TRBJ2-1
CDR3 length: 14
V gene: TRBV6-5
CDR3 protein: CASSYQGQGNEQFF

J gene: TRBJ2-1
CDR3 length: 12
V gene: TRBV7-9
CDR3 protein: CASSFRGNEQFF

J gene: TRBJ2-1
CDR3 length: 15
V gene: TRBV5-6
CDR3 protein: CASSLGGDSYNEQFF

J gene: TRBJ2-1
CDR3 length: 19
V gene: TRBV5-1
CDR3 protein: CASSSRDSRLVAGADEQFF

J gene: TRBJ1-1
CDR3 length: 14
V gene: TRBV29-1
CDR3 protein: CSVKPTLMNTEAFF

J gene: TRBJ1-1
CDR3 length: 12
V gene: TRBV11-3
CDR3 protein: CASSLGAGVVFF

J gene: TRBJ1-2
CDR3 length: 15
V gene: TRBV29-1
CDR3 protein: CSVDSRTGPNYGYTF

J gene: TRBJ2-6
CDR3 length: 17
V gene: TRBV9
CDR3 protein: CASSVAPGGSGANVLTF

J gene: TRBJ1-1
CDR3 length: 14
V gene: TRBV27
CDR3 protein: CATSLRGGRTEAFF

J gene: TRBJ2-1
CDR3 length: 12
V gene: TRBV5-1
CDR3 protein: CASSPNYNEQFF

J gene: TRBJ2-2
CDR3 length: 13
V gene: TRBV30
CDR3 protein: CAWSLTSPGELFF

J gene: TRBJ2-1
CDR3 length: 17
V gene: TRBV10-3
CDR3 protein: CAISGSPGLANGNEQFF

J gene: TRBJ1-1
CDR3 length: 14
V gene: TRBV9
CDR3 protein: CASSVAWGGTEAFF